These 27 T cell receptor beta chains originate from one sample sequenced in a study of blood T cell repertoires in COVID-19. Using immunoSEQ multiplex PCR, the repertoire was profiled, and TCRdb retains in-frame clones only, with some absent. The repertoire holds 100,000 to 150,000 clones, with about 86% as singletons. Sequences were obtained from peripheral blood. The receptors originated from a woman aged 50 to 60 with acute or convalescent COVID-19.

The rearrangement uses TRBV15 and TRBJ1-2; a weak D match, TRBD1 (5 bases). The V end was cut by 4 bases, the J end by 2 bases, with 8 bases between. CDR3 length equals 13 residues. Germline V gene data show CDR1 as LNHNV and CDR2 as YYDKDF (reference sequence). CDR3 DNA: TGTGCCACCAGCAATGGGGGGAACTATGGCTACACCTTC. It translates to CATSNGGNYGYTF.

V usage is TRBV9 and J usage is TRBJ2-2; maybe TRBD2 (6 bases). This CDR3 has 15 residues. Germline loops: CDR1 SGDLS, CDR2 YYNGEE. Trimming took off 0 bases at V and 0 bases at J, with 6 bases between the two ends. CDR3 loop: CASSVGRANTGELFF. In DNA form, the CDR3 reads TGTGCCAGCAGCGTAGGGAGGGCGAACACCGGGGAGCTGTTTTTT.

V gene TRBV14 combines with J gene TRBJ1-1; no firm D call. The V end lost 4 bases, the J end lost 3 bases, and 6 bases lay between the germline ends. This CDR3 is 12 amino acids long. Germline-derived CDR1 and CDR2 are SGHDN and FVKESK. The CDR3 here is CASSLGYTEAFF. The CDR3 DNA reads as TGTGCCAGCAGCCTCGGTTACACTGAAGCTTTCTTT.

The chain joins TRBV7-2 to TRBJ2-1, with 10 bases aligning to TRBD2. V dropped 4 bases and J dropped 3; count of bases not matched to a gene: 6. CDR3 length equals 16 residues. Germline V gives CDR1 SGHTA, CDR2 FQGNSA. DNA for the CDR3: TGTGCCAGCAGCTCCCCACTAGCGGGGTTCTACAATGAGCAGTTCTTC. Translated, it gives CASSSPLAGFYNEQFF.

This rearrangement joins TRBV2 to TRBJ2-2, with D unclear. V dropped 7 bases and J dropped 1 base, with 10 bases sitting between them. Germline values: CDR1 SNHLY, CDR2 FYNNEI. The CDR3 is made up of 14 amino acids. The CDR3 here is CASNTDLNTGELFF. CDR3 in DNA: TGTGCCAGCAATACCGACTTGAACACCGGGGAGCTGTTTTTT.

The chain links TRBV7-8 to TRBJ1-5; D might be TRBD1 (5 bases). V dropped 4 bases and J dropped 4 bases, with 20 bases sitting between them. The CDR3 runs 17 residues. Germline CDR1 reads SGHVS; CDR2 reads FQNEAQ. CDR3 sequence: CASSYGRMATGNQPQHF. The CDR3 DNA reads TGTGCCAGCAGCTATGGACGGATGGCCACAGGTAATCAGCCCCAGCATTTT.

Points on this clone: The sample carries other DNA sequences with the same CDR3. The rearrangement links TRBV7-2 to TRBJ2-3; the match to TRBD2 covers 8 bases. The CDR3 length is 14 residues. V lost 5 bases, J lost 3 bases, and 4 bases stayed unmatched. Germline assignment: CDR1 SGHTA and CDR2 FQGNSA. The CDR3 spells CASSSSGNTDTQYF. The DNA of the CDR3 is TGTGCCAGCAGCAGTAGCGGGAATACAGATACGCAGTATTTT.

V and J are TRBV6-5 and TRBJ2-7, with D possibly TRBD1 on 6 matching bases. Trimming removed 2 bases at V and 5 bases at J, with 10 bases between. The CDR3 loop spans 13 amino acids. CDR1 is MNHEY, CDR2 SVGAGI, per germline. The CDR3 nucleotides are TGTGCCAGCAGTTACCTACAGGGTAACGAGCAGTACTTC. It codes for CASSYLQGNEQYF.

The chain recombines TRBV7-2 with TRBJ2-3; D may be TRBD2 (5 bases). There are 16 residues in the CDR3. Germline loops: CDR1 SGHTA, CDR2 FQGNSA. V lost 1 base to trimming and J lost 0 bases, with 11 bases between them. CDR3 protein: CASSLGTGMSTDTQYF. In DNA form, the CDR3 reads TGTGCCAGCAGCTTAGGTACGGGGATGAGCACAGATACGCAGTATTTT.

The rearrangement uses TRBV10-3 and TRBJ1-5, with D uncertain. Trimming removed 0 bases at V and 0 bases at J, with 9 bases between. The germline CDR1 and CDR2 sequences are ENHRY and SYGVKD. CDR3 length: 16 residues. The CDR3 sequence is CAISESTIHSNQPQHF. In nucleotides, the CDR3 is TGTGCCATCAGTGAGTCCACTATCCATAGCAATCAGCCCCAGCATTTT.

The genes are TRBV11-3 and TRBJ2-3; 10 nucleotides line up with TRBD2. The CDR3 runs 15 residues. V was clipped by 1 base and J by 6 bases; unmatched bases: 4. In germline, CDR1 is SGHNT, CDR2 YENEEA. The CDR3 region has the DNA TGTGCCAGCAGCTTAGGCCTAGCGGGGGCGGATACGCAGTATTTT. This codes for CASSLGLAGADTQYF.

This clone was seen a few times. The CDR3 DNA reads TGTGCCAGCAGCGGGGCCCCAGGGGCGGATGAGCAGTTCTTC. Its translation: CASSGAPGADEQFF. This sequence joins TRBV9 and TRBJ2-1, with D possibly TRBD1 on 6 matching bases. Per the germline V gene, CDR1 is SGDLS and CDR2 is YYNGEE. V lost 3 bases, J lost 8 bases, and 15 bases lay in between. The CDR3 has 14 amino acids.

This clone was recorded a few times. The V call is TRBV10-3, the J call TRBJ2-3, with TRBD1 matching 11 bases. Germline V gene sequence: CDR1 ENHRY, CDR2 SYGVKD. The V and J ends lost 4 bases and 6 bases, in that order; junction bases with no gene match: 3. There are 14 residues in the CDR3. This chain's CDR3 is CAISVGTGGDTQYF. The CDR3, as DNA: TGTGCCATCAGTGTAGGGACAGGGGGGGATACGCAGTATTTT.

This clone appeared once. V and J are TRBV5-1 and TRBJ2-5, with D tentatively TRBD1 (6 bases). The CDR3 consists of 17 residues. Trimming left V 0 bases short and J 4 bases short, with 19 bases between. The germline V gene has CDR1 SGHRS and CDR2 YFSETQ. The CDR3 DNA sequence: TGCGCCAGCAGCTTGGCCCTAAACAGGGTGCGAGGAGAGACCCAGTACTTC. Amino acids: CASSLALNRVRGETQYF.

The chain combines TRBV5-5 with TRBJ2-1, with D maybe TRBD1 (5 bases). From germline, CDR1 is SGHKS and CDR2 YYEKEE (reference sequence). This CDR3 comprises 15 residues. Trimming removed 6 bases at V and 9 bases at J, with 22 bases between. The CDR3 DNA reads as TGTGCCAGCACCCTCCTGTTGACCAGGGTGGGTGAGCAGTTCTTC. This gives the protein CASTLLLTRVGEQFF.

This clone showed up just once. This chain uses TRBV11-3 with TRBJ2-2; 8 bases are shared with TRBD1. V trimming: 2 bases; J trimming: 6 bases; junction bases outside the gene matches: 2. Germline CDR1 and CDR2: SGHNT and YENEEA. The CDR3 sequence is 14 residues long. The CDR3 sequence: CASSLSTGAGELFF. In DNA, the CDR3 is TGTGCCAGCAGCTTATCGACAGGGGCCGGGGAGCTGTTTTTT.

CDR3 in DNA: TGTGCCAGCAGTTACTCGAGAACTAGCGGGATAGATACGCAGTATTTT. Residues: CASSYSRTSGIDTQYF. The V and J genes are TRBV6-5 and TRBJ2-3; the match to TRBD2 covers 10 bases. Losses at the gene ends were 0 bases for V and 5 bases for J; bases not matched to a gene: 5. CDR3 length: 16 amino acids. The V gene's germline CDR1 is MNHEY and CDR2 SVGAGI.

V is TRBV5-4 and J is TRBJ2-4; 13 nucleotides match TRBD2. Germline CDR1 reads SGHNT; CDR2 reads YYREEE (reference sequence). Trimming at V came to 2 bases and at J to 0 bases, leaving 5 bases not matched to a gene. The CDR3 spans 18 residues. CDR3 protein: CASSLGTSGVLAKNIQYF. CDR3 sequence (DNA): TGTGCCAGCAGCTTAGGGACTAGCGGGGTACTAGCCAAAAACATTCAGTACTTC.

V usage is TRBV5-1 and J usage is TRBJ1-1, with D possibly matching TRBD1 (6 bases). Germline V gives CDR1 SGHRS, CDR2 YFSETQ. This CDR3 comprises 14 residues. V lost 0 bases to trimming and J lost 5 bases, with 11 bases between them. CDR3 nucleotides: TGCGCCAGCAGCTTGGCCGGGCAGGGGACTGAAGCTTTCTTT. Protein sequence: CASSLAGQGTEAFF.

The chain carries TRBV12-2 and TRBJ1-3; whether TRBD1, the table's D call, matches the DNA was not checked. TRBV12-2 is recorded as a pseudogene. The CDR3 runs to 15 residues. CDR3 bases: TGTGCAAGTCGCTTATGGAGGACAGGGGTTGACACCATATATTTT. Translating it yields CASRLWRTGVDTIYF.

The V call is TRBV12-3 or TRBV12-4, the J call TRBJ2-2; no clear D gene. The CDR3 is made up of 11 amino acids. The V gene lost 5 bases and the J gene lost 8 bases, with 6 bases spanning the gap. CDR3 in DNA: TGTGCCAGCAGTACGCGGGGGGAGCTGTTTTTT. Translation gives CASSTRGELFF.

The rearrangement joins TRBV7-8 to TRBJ2-1; 9 bases fit TRBD1. J was trimmed by 12 bases and V by 5 bases; bases with no gene match: 14. The length of the CDR3 is 15 residues. Per the germline V gene, CDR1 is SGHVS and CDR2 is FQNEAQ. The CDR3 loop reads CASSIDGTGSRGQFF. CDR3 DNA sequence: TGTGCCAGCAGCATCGACGGGACAGGGTCGCGGGGGCAGTTCTTC.

The chain carries TRBV30 and TRBJ2-7, with D perhaps TRBD1 (6 bases). The CDR3 covers 15 residues. V dropped 4 bases and J dropped 1 base, with 17 bases sitting between them. The germline V gene encodes CDR1 GTSNPN and CDR2 SVGIG (reference sequence). CDR3 DNA sequence: TGTGCCTGGACCCCCTATGACAGGCAATCCTACGAGCAGTACTTC. Translated: CAWTPYDRQSYEQYF. The full variable domain, in which reference TRBV30 and TRBJ2-7 provide the parts outside the CDR3, is SQTIHQWPATLVQPVGSPLSLECTVEGTSNPNLYWYRQAAGRGLQLLFYSVGIGQISSEVPQNLSASRPQDRQFILSSKKLLLSDSGFYLCAWTPYDRQSYEQYFGPGTRLTVT.

The rearrangement uses TRBV19 and TRBJ1-6; TRBD1 aligns across 7 bases. This CDR3 has 16 residues. Germline CDR1 is LNHDA and CDR2 is SQIVND (reference sequence). V lost 4 bases and J lost 10; bases outside the gene matches: 13. CDR3 region: CASSKRRDSQRSPLHF. The CDR3 region has the DNA TGTGCCAGTAGTAAACGCCGGGACAGCCAACGGTCACCCCTCCACTTT.

This clone was picked up one time. V and J are TRBV7-2 and TRBJ1-1, with a possible D match to TRBD1 (5 bases). CDR3 length equals 14 residues. Per the germline V gene, CDR1 is SGHTA and CDR2 is FQGNSA. Trimming took off 5 bases at V and 1 base at J, with 11 bases between the two ends. The CDR3 protein is CASSRDWGNTEAFF. For the CDR3, the DNA is TGTGCCAGCAGCCGGGACTGGGGGAACACTGAAGCTTTCTTT.

The rearrangement uses TRBV24-1 and TRBJ1-1; TRBD1 agrees at 8 bases. Germline V gene data show CDR1 as KGHDR and CDR2 as SFDVKD. The trim removed 3 bases at V and 10 bases at J, leaving 6 bases unmatched. CDR3 size: 13 residues. CDR3 in DNA: TGTGCCACCAGTGATCCGACAGGGGCGGGAGCTTTCTTT. Its protein product is CATSDPTGAGAFF.

This chain uses TRBV18 with TRBJ2-2, with D possibly being TRBD2 (5 bases). Germline values: CDR1 KGHSH, CDR2 LQKENI. The CDR3 loop spans 16 amino acids. Trimming stripped 3 bases from V and 2 bases from J, with 13 bases between. The CDR3 DNA is TGTGCCAGCTCACCTTCTGGCGGGTATAACACCGGGGAGCTGTTTTTT. It is translated as CASSPSGGYNTGELFF. The variable domain in full, completed from reference TRBV18 and TRBJ2-2, reads NAGVMQNPRHLVRRRGQEARLRCSPMKGHSHVYWYRQLPEEGLKFMVYLQKENIIDESGMPKERFSAEFPKEGPSILRIQQVVRGDSAAYFCASSPSGGYNTGELFFGEGSRLTVL.